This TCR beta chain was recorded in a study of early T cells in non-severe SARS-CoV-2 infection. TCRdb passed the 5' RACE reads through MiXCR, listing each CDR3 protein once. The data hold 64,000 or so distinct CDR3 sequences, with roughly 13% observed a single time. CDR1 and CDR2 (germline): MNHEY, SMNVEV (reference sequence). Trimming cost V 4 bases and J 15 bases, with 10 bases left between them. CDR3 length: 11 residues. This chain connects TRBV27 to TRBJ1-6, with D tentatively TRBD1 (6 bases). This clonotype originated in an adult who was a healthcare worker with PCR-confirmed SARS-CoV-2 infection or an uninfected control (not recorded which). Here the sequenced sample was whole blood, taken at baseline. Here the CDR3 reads CASSSKGVLHF. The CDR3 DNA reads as TGTGCCAGCAGTTCTAAGGGGGTCCTCCACTTT.